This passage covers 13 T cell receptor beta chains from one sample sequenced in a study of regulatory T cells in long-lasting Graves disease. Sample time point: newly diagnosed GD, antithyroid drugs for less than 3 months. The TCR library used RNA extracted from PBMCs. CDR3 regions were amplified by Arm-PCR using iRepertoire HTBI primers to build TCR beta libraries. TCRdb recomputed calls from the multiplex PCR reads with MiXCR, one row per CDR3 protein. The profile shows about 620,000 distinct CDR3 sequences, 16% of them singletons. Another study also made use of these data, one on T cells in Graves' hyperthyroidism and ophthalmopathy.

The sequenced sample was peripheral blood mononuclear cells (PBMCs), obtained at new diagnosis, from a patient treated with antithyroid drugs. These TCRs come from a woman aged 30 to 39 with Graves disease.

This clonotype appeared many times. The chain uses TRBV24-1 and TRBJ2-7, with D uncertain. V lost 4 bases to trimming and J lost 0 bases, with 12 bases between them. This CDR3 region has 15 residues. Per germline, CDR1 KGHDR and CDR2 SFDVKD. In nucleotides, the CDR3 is TGTGCCACCAGTGACTCCCGGACCCGCTCCTACGAGCAGTACTTC. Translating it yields CATSDSRTRSYEQYF.

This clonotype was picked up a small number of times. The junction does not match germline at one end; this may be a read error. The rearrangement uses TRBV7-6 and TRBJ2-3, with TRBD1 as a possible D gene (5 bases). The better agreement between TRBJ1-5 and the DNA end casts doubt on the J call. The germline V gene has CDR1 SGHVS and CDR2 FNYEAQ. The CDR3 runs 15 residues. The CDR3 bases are TGTGCTAGCAGCTTAGGGACCTTAGGAACAGATACGCAGCATTTT. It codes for CASSLGTLGTDTQHF.

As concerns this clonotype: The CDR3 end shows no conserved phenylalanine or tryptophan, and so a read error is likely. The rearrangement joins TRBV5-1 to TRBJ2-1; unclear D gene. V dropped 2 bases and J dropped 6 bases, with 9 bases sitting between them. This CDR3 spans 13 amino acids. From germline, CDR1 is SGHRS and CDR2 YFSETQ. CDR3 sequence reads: CASSFSTVNEQFS. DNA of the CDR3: TGCGCCAGCAGCTTCTCAACTGTCAATGAGCAGTTCTCC.

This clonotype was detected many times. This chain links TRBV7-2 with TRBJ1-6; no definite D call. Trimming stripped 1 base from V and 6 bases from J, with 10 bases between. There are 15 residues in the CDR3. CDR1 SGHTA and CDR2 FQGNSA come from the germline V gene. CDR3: CASSLGSGSNSPLHF. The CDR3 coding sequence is TGTGCCAGCAGCTTAGGTTCCGGGTCTAATTCACCCCTCCACTTT.

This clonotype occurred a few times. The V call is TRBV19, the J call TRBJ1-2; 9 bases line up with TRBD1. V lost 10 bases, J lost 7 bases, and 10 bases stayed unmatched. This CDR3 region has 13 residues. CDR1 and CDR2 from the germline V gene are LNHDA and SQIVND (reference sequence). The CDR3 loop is CAIKDGDRVGYTF. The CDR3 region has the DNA TGTGCCATCAAAGACGGGGACAGGGTTGGCTACACCTTC.

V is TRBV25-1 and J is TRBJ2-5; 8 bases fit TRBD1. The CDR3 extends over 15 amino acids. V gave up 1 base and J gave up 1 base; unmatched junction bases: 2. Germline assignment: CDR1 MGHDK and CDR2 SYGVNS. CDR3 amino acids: CASSESGQVQETQYF. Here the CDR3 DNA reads TGTGCCAGCAGTGAATCGGGACAGGTCCAAGAGACCCAGTACTTC.

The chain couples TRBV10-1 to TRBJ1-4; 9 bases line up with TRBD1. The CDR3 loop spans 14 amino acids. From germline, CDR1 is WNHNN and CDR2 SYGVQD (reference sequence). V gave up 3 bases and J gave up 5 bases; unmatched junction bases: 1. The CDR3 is CASSEGTGNEKLFF. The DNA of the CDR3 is TGCGCCAGCAGTGAAGGGACAGGGAATGAAAAACTGTTTTTT.

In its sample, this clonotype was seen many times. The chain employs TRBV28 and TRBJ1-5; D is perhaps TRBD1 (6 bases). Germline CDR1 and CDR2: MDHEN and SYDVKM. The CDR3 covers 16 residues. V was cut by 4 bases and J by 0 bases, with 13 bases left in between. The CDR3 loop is CASSSRQANSNQPQHF. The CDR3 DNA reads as TGTGCCAGCAGTTCAAGACAGGCAAATAGCAATCAGCCCCAGCATTTT.

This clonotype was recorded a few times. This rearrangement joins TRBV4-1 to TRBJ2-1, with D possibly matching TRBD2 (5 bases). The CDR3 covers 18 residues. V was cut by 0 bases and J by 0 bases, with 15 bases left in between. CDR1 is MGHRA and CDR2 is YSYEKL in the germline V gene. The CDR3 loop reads CASSQDSLTGFSYNEQFF. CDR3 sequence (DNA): TGCGCCAGCAGCCAAGATTCACTGACGGGGTTCTCCTACAATGAGCAGTTCTTC.

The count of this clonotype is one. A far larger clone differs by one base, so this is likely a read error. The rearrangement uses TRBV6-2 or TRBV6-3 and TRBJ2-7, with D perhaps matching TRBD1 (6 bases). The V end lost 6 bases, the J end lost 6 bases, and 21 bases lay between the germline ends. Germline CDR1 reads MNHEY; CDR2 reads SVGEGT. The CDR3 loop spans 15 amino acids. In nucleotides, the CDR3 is TGTGCCAGCAGCAGCTCTTTGGACAGAACGGTCGAGCAGTACTTC. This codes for CASSSSLDRTVEQYF.

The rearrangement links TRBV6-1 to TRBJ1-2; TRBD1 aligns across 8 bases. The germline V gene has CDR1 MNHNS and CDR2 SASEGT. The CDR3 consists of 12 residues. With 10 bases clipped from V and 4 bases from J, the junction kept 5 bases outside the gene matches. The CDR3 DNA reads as TGTGCCACCACCGACAGGGGCTATGGCTACACCTTC. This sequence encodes CATTDRGYGYTF.

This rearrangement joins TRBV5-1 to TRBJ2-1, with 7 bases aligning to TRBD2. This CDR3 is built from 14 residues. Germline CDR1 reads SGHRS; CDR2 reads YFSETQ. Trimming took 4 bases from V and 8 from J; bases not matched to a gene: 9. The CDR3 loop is CASSLGGIWDEQFF. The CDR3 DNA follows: TGCGCCAGCAGCCTCGGGGGGATTTGGGATGAGCAGTTCTTC. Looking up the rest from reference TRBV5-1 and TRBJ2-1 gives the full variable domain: KAGVTQTPRYLIKTRGQQVTLSCSPISGHRSVSWYQQTPGQGLQFLFEYFSETQRNKGNFPGRFSGRQFSNSRSEMNVSTLELGDSALYLCASSLGGIWDEQFFGPGTRLTVL.

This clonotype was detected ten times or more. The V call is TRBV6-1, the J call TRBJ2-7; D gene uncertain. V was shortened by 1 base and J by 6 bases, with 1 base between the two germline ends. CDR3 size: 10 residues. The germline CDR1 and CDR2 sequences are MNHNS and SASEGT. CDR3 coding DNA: TGTGCCAGCAGTGAAGGCGAGCAGTACTTC. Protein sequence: CASSEGEQYF.